This T cell receptor (beta chain) came from a study of CD8 T cells in Susac syndrome. RNA was extracted with the RNeasy kit, and a quantity of roughly 0.45 to 1 ug was reverse transcribed using random hexamers. By means of immunoSEQ multiplex PCR, TCR beta CDR3 spanning 54 Vbeta and 13 Jbeta underwent amplification. TCRdb reprocessed the immunoSEQ multiplex PCR reads via MiXCR and lists one record per CDR3 protein. The sample contains around 18,000 distinct CDR3 sequences, 90% to 95% of which appear only once. Blood CD8+ and CD4+ T cells underwent high-throughput TCR beta sequencing. This TCR was sampled from a human donor in good health. What was sequenced was CD8+ T cells from PBMCs.

The CDR3 loop reads CASSERVPNEQFF. CDR3 nucleotides: TGTGCCAGCAGTGAAAGAGTGCCCAATGAGCAGTTCTTC. The chain joins TRBV2 to TRBJ2-1; D call uncertain. Per the germline V gene, CDR1 is SNHLY and CDR2 is FYNNEI. V lost 2 bases and J lost 6, with 8 bases in between. The CDR3 totals 13 residues.